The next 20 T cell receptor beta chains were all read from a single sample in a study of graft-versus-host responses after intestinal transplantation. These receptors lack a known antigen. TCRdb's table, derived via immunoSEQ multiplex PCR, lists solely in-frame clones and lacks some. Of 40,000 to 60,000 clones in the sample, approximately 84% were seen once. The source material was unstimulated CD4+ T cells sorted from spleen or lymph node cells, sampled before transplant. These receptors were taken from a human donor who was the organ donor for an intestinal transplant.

This chain's CDR3 is CASMKGARNTEAFF. In DNA, the CDR3 is TGTGCCAGCATGAAGGGGGCGCGGAACACTGAAGCTTTCTTT. The chain uses TRBV7-2 and TRBJ1-1; 7 bases are a match to TRBD1. V shed 7 bases and J 1 base; nucleotides not matched to a gene: 6. The CDR3 loop spans 14 amino acids. Germline CDR1 and CDR2: SGHTA and FQGNSA.

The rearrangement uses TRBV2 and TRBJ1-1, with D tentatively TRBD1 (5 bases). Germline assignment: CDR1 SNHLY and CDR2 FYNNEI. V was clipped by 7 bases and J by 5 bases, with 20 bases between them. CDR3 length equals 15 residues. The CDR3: CASMRRGVIDTEAFF. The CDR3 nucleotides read TGTGCCAGCATGCGCCGAGGGGTCATAGATACTGAAGCTTTCTTT. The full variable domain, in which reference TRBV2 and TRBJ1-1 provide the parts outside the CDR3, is EPEVTQTPSHQVTQMGQEVILRCVPISNHLYFYWYRQILGQKVEFLVSFYNNEISEKSEIFDDQFSVERPDGSNFTLKIRSTKLEDSAMYFCASMRRGVIDTEAFFGQGTRLTVV.

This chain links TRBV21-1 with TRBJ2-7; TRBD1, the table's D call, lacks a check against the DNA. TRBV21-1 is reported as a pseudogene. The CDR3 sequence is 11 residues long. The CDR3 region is CASSKGGQDSF. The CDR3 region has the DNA TGTGCCAGCAGCAAAGGGGGACAGGACTCCTTC.

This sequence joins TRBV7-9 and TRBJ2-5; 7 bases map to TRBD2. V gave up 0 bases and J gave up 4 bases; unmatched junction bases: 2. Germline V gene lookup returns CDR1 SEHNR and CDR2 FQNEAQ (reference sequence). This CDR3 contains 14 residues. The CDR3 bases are TGTGCCAGCAGCTTAGCGGGAGGGGCAGAGACCCAGTACTTC. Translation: CASSLAGGAETQYF.

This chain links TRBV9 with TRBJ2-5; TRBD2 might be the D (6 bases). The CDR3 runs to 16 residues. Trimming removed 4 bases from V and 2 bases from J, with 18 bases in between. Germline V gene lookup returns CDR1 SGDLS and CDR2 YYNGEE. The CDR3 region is CASSLYPKAGQETQYF. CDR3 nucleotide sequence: TGTGCCAGCAGCCTATACCCCAAGGCGGGGCAAGAGACCCAGTACTTC.

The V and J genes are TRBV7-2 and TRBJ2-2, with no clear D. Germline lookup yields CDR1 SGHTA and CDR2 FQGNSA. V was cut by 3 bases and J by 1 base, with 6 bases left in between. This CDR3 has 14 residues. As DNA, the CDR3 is TGTGCCAGCAGCTTGGGCTTGAACACCGGGGAGCTGTTTTTT. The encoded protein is CASSLGLNTGELFF.

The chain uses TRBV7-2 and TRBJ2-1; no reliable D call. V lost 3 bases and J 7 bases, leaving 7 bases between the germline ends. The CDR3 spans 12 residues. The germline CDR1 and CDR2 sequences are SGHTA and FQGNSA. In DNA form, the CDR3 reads TGTGCCAGCAGCTTGATGAGGAATGAGCAGTTCTTC. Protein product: CASSLMRNEQFF.

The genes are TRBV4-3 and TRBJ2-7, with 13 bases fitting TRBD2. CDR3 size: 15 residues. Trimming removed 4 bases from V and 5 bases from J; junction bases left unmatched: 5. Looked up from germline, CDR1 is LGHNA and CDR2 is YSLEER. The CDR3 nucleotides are TGCGCCAGCAGCCGCGCACTAGCGGGGGGGCACGAGCAGTACTTC. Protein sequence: CASSRALAGGHEQYF.

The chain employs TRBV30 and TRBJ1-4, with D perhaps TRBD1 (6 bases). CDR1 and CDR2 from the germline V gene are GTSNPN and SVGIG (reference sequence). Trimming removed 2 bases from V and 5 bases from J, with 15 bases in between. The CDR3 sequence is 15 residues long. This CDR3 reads CAWSPTAGGNEKLFF. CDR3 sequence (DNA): TGTGCCTGGAGTCCGACTGCTGGGGGCAATGAAAAACTGTTTTTT.

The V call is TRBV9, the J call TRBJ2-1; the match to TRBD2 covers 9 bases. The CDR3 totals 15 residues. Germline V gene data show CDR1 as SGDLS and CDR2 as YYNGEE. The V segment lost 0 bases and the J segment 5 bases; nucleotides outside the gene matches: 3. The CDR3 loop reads CASSVVLAGDNEQFF. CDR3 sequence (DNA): TGTGCCAGCAGCGTAGTTTTAGCGGGGGACAATGAGCAGTTCTTC. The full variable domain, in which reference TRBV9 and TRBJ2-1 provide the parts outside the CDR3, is DSGVTQTPKHLITATGQRVTLRCSPRSGDLSVYWYQQSLDQGLQFLIQYYNGEERAKGNILERFSAQQFPDLHSELNLSSLELGDSALYFCASSVVLAGDNEQFFGPGTRLTVL.

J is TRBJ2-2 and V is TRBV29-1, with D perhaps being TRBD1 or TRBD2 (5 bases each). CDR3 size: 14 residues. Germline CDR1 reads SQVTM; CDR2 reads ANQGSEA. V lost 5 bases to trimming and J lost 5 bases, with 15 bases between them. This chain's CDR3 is CSVRQGVATGELFF. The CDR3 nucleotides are TGCAGCGTTCGGCAGGGAGTGGCAACCGGGGAGCTGTTTTTT.

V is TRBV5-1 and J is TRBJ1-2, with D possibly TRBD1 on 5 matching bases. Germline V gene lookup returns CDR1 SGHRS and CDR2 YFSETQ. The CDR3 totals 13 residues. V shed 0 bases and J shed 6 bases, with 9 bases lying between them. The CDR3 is CASSLEGRNGYTF. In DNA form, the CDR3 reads TGCGCCAGCAGCTTGGAGGGGAGGAATGGCTACACCTTC.

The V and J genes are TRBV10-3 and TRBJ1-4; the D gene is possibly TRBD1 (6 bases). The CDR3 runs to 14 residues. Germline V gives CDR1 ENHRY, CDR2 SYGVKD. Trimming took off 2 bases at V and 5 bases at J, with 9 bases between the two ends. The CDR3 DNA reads TGTGCCATCAGTGAGAGAGGGGGAAATGAAAAACTGTTTTTT. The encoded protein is CAISERGGNEKLFF.

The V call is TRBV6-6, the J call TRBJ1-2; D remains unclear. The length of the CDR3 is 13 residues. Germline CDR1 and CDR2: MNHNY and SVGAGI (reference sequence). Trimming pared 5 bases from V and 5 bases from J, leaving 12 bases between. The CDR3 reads CASSDTAVYGYTF. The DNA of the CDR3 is TGTGCCAGCAGTGATACAGCAGTATATGGCTACACCTTC.

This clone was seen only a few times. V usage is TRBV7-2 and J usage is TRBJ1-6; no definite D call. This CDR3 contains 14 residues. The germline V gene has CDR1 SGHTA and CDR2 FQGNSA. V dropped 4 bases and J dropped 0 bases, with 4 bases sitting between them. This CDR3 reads CASSYSSYNSPLHF. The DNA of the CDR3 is TGTGCCAGCAGCTACAGCTCCTATAATTCACCCCTCCACTTT.

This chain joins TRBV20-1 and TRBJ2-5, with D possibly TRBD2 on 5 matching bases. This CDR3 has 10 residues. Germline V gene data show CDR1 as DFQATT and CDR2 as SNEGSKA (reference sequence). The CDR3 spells CSSGQETQYF. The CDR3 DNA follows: TGCAGCAGCGGCCAAGAGACCCAGTACTTC.

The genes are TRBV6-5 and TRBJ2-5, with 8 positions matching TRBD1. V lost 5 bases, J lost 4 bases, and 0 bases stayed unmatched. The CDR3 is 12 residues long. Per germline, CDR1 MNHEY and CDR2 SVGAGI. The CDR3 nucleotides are TGTGCCAGCAGTGACAGGGGAGAGACCCAGTACTTC. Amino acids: CASSDRGETQYF.

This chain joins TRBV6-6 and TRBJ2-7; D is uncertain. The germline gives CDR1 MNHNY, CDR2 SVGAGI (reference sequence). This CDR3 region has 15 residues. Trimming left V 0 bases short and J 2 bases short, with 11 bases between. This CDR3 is CASSYSGSKPYEQYF. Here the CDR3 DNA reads TGTGCCAGCAGTTACTCCGGGTCTAAGCCCTACGAGCAGTACTTC.

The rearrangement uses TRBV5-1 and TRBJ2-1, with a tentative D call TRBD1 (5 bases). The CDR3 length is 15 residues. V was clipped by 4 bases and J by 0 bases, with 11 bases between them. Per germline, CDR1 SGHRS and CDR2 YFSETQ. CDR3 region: CASSTKTDSYNEQFF. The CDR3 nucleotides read TGCGCCAGCAGCACCAAGACAGACTCCTACAATGAGCAGTTCTTC.

The CDR3 loop reads CASSLGTGGYNEQFF. CDR3 coding DNA: TGTGCCAGCAGCTTGGGGACGGGCGGTTACAATGAGCAGTTCTTC. This chain joins TRBV5-4 and TRBJ2-1; D remains unclear. Trimming took off 0 bases at V and 4 bases at J, with 11 bases between the two ends. The CDR3 extends over 15 amino acids. Germline lookup yields CDR1 SGHNT and CDR2 YYREEE (reference sequence).